The 29 T cell receptor beta chains listed next were all sequenced from one sample in a study of T cells in tumors after PD-1 blockade. The table came from immunoSEQ multiplex PCR; TCRdb's copy has only in-frame clones and leaves some out. The table shows 14,000 to 15,000 clones, with about 80% occurring only once. The sequenced sample was PBMCs, obtained after anti-PD-1 treatment. These receptors came from a human donor with basal cell carcinoma.

The chain combines TRBV6-4 with TRBJ2-5, with 14 bases lining up with TRBD2. Germline V gene lookup returns CDR1 MRHNA and CDR2 SNTAGT. V dropped 6 bases and J dropped 4; count of bases not matched to a gene: 7. CDR3 length: 16 residues. The CDR3 region is CASSATSGGASETQYF. CDR3 DNA sequence: TGTGCCAGCAGCGCGACTAGCGGGGGGGCATCAGAGACCCAGTACTTC.

The chain has TRBV11-1 and TRBJ2-1; the D gene is possibly TRBD1 (6 bases). The germline V gene encodes CDR1 SGHAT and CDR2 FQDESV (reference sequence). The V end lost 5 bases, the J end lost 6 bases, and 17 bases lay between the germline ends. The CDR3 has 15 amino acids. CDR3: CASSHPGTSVNEQFF. CDR3 in DNA: TGTGCCAGCAGCCATCCCGGGACAAGTGTCAATGAGCAGTTCTTC.

The chain employs TRBV6-5 and TRBJ2-3, with TRBD1 identical over 10 bases. Germline loops: CDR1 MNHEY, CDR2 SVGAGI. Trimming at V came to 6 bases and at J to 4 bases, leaving 4 bases not matched to a gene. The CDR3 spans 14 residues. CDR3 sequence reads: CASSLGQGADTQYF. CDR3 in DNA: TGTGCCAGCAGCTTAGGACAGGGGGCAGATACGCAGTATTTT.

The V and J genes are TRBV4-2 and TRBJ2-3; 9 nucleotides align to TRBD2. The length of the CDR3 is 16 residues. The germline CDR1 and CDR2 sequences are LGHNA and YNFKEQ. V lost 4 bases to trimming and J lost 0 bases; unmatched junction nucleotides: 5. CDR3 nucleotides: TGTGCCAGCAGCCCAGAGGGGACTAGCAGCACAGATACGCAGTATTTT. The encoded protein is CASSPEGTSSTDTQYF.

V usage is TRBV6-5 and J usage is TRBJ2-5, with a possible D match to TRBD1 (5 bases). V was shortened by 0 bases and J by 8 bases, with 16 bases between the two germline ends. This CDR3 has 15 amino acids. Germline V gives CDR1 MNHEY, CDR2 SVGAGI. In nucleotides, the CDR3 is TGTGCCAGCAGTTACTCCCAGGGCAGCAAGAGAACCCAGTACTTC. Translated: CASSYSQGSKRTQYF.

The CDR3: CASSPNSGTGNEKLFF. Written as DNA, the CDR3 is TGTGCCAGCAGCCCGAACTCCGGGACGGGTAATGAAAAACTGTTTTTT. This sequence joins TRBV5-4 and TRBJ1-4; TRBD1 might be the D (5 bases). The CDR3 is 16 residues long. V lost 4 bases and J 4 bases, leaving 17 bases between the germline ends. Germline CDR1 is SGHNT and CDR2 is YYREEE (reference sequence).

The rearrangement links TRBV2 to TRBJ2-1, with 8 positions matching TRBD2. The V gene's germline CDR1 is SNHLY and CDR2 FYNNEI. Trimming removed 10 bases from V and 0 bases from J; junction bases left unmatched: 20. The CDR3 loop spans 19 amino acids. CDR3 bases: TGTGCCACCTGTTACGGGGGGGCGGGGGTGGGGAGCTCCTACAATGAGCAGTTCTTC. Its protein product is CATCYGGAGVGSSYNEQFF.

This sequence joins TRBV28 and TRBJ2-5; 9 nucleotides line up with TRBD2. V dropped 2 bases and J dropped 5; count of bases not matched to a gene: 6. The germline V gene has CDR1 MDHEN and CDR2 SYDVKM. CDR3 length: 15 amino acids. CDR3 sequence: CASSLAGGPGETQYF. DNA for the CDR3: TGTGCCAGCAGTTTAGCGGGAGGGCCTGGGGAGACCCAGTACTTC.

On this clone itself: Its ends do not fully match the called genes, so a read error is possible. The identical CDR3 is also encoded by other nucleotide sequences in the sample. The V call is TRBV2, the J call TRBJ2-1; 8 bases are a match to TRBD2. The V gene's germline CDR1 is SNHLY and CDR2 FYNNEI. The CDR3 sequence is 19 residues long. CDR3 protein: CASCDGGAGVGSSYNEQFF. CDR3 nucleotides: TGTGCCAGCTGTGACGGGGGGGCGGGGGTGGGGAGCTCCTACAATGAGCAGTTCTTC. The variable domain in full, with the rest retrieved from reference TRBV2 and TRBJ2-1, is EPEVTQTPSHQVTQMGQEVILRCVPISNHLYFYWYRQILGQKVEFLVSFYNNEISEKSEIFDDQFSVERPDGSNFTLKIRSTKLEDSAMYFCASCDGGAGVGSSYNEQFFGPGTRLTVL.

This clone qualifies as large. Here the CDR3 reads CASSLGRGSEAFF. CDR3 DNA sequence: TGTGCCAGCAGCTTAGGGAGGGGGTCAGAAGCTTTCTTT. J is TRBJ1-1 and V is TRBV7-9; tentative D call: TRBD1 (6 bases). V lost 1 base and J 8 bases, leaving 11 bases between the germline ends. Germline V gene lookup returns CDR1 SEHNR and CDR2 FQNEAQ (reference sequence). CDR3 size: 13 residues.

This clone was found once. This chain links TRBV5-5 with TRBJ1-2; a weak D match, TRBD1 (5 bases). Germline V gene data show CDR1 as SGHKS and CDR2 as YYEKEE (reference sequence). The CDR3 spans 15 residues. The V gene lost 4 bases and the J gene lost 3 bases, with 16 bases spanning the gap. CDR3 sequence reads: CASSRDPNGHYGYTF. For the CDR3, the DNA is TGTGCCAGCAGCCGGGACCCAAACGGGCACTATGGCTACACCTTC.

V gene TRBV29-1 combines with J gene TRBJ1-1; tentatively, D is TRBD1 (6 bases). V dropped 5 bases and J dropped 1 base, with 8 bases sitting between them. The germline CDR1 and CDR2 sequences are SQVTM and ANQGSEA. This CDR3 contains 12 residues. The CDR3 here is CSVTTGNTEAFF. The CDR3 DNA sequence: TGCAGCGTTACGACAGGGAACACTGAAGCTTTCTTT. The variable domain in full, completed from reference TRBV29-1 and TRBJ1-1, reads SAVISQKPSRDICQRGTSLTIQCQVDSQVTMMFWYRQQPGQSLTLIATANQGSEATYESGFVIDKFPISRPNLTFSTLTVSNMSPEDSSIYLCSVTTGNTEAFFGQGTRLTVV.

J is TRBJ2-3 and V is TRBV7-9; unclear D gene. The CDR3 runs to 13 residues. Trimming took off 4 bases at V and 4 bases at J, with 9 bases between the two ends. CDR1 and CDR2 from the germline V gene are SEHNR and FQNEAQ (reference sequence). This CDR3 reads CASSSYEADTQYF. The CDR3 DNA sequence: TGTGCCAGCAGCTCGTATGAGGCAGATACGCAGTATTTT.

The chain links TRBV7-2 to TRBJ2-7; 9 nucleotides match TRBD2. The CDR3 is 15 residues long. Germline trimming cut 2 bases from V and 3 bases from J; bases unmatched to any gene: 5. Germline loops: CDR1 SGHTA, CDR2 FQGNSA. CDR3 in amino acids: CASSLRTSAYYEQYF. In nucleotides, the CDR3 is TGTGCCAGCAGCTTAAGGACTAGCGCTTACTACGAGCAGTACTTC.

This clone was counted once. The chain links TRBV5-1 to TRBJ1-1; D possibly corresponds to TRBD1 (5 bases). In germline, CDR1 is SGHRS, CDR2 YFSETQ. There are 18 residues in the CDR3. Trimming cost V 4 bases and J 1 base, with 23 bases left between them. For the CDR3, the DNA is TGCGCCAGCAGCATATCGGGACCCAGAAACCGGGCGAACACTGAAGCTTTCTTT. Its translation: CASSISGPRNRANTEAFF.

The rearrangement joins TRBV21-1 to TRBJ2-5; whether TRBD2, the table's D call, matches the DNA was not checked. TRBV21-1 is reported as a pseudogene. This CDR3 comprises 13 residues. The CDR3 here is CASRGDYSETQYF. CDR3 bases: TGTGCCAGCCGGGGGGACTACTCTGAGACCCAGTACTTC.

The chain has TRBV4-1 and TRBJ2-7, with D hard to call. The V gene lost 1 base and the J gene lost 0 bases, with 10 bases spanning the gap. Germline V gene lookup returns CDR1 MGHRA and CDR2 YSYEKL. There are 15 residues in the CDR3. The CDR3 loop is CASSQAAESSYEQYF. The CDR3 DNA is TGCGCCAGCAGCCAAGCGGCAGAAAGCTCCTACGAGCAGTACTTC.

The chain is built from TRBV19 and TRBJ2-6; the match to TRBD2 covers 7 bases. V lost 6 bases, J lost 0 bases, and 5 bases stayed unmatched. The CDR3 is made up of 16 amino acids. Germline-derived CDR1 and CDR2 are LNHDA and SQIVND (reference sequence). The CDR3 region has the DNA TGTGCCAGTAGGGGAGGGTACTTCTCTGGGGCCAACGTCCTGACTTTC. This encodes CASRGGYFSGANVLTF.

The chain recombines TRBV6-5 with TRBJ1-2, with D perhaps matching TRBD1 (5 bases). CDR1 is MNHEY, CDR2 SVGAGI, per germline. Trimming stripped 7 bases from V and 8 bases from J, with 17 bases between. The CDR3 extends over 13 amino acids. CDR3 nucleotide sequence: TGTGCCAGCACCCCGAGGAGGGGACTGGGCTACACCTTC. Translating it yields CASTPRRGLGYTF.

This chain joins TRBV29-1 and TRBJ2-2; D is tentatively TRBD1 or TRBD2 (5 bases each). The CDR3 totals 14 residues. Trimming cost V 6 bases and J 0 bases, with 11 bases left between them. The germline gives CDR1 SQVTM, CDR2 ANQGSEA. CDR3 coding DNA: TGCAGCGTCCGAGGGGCGGCGAACACCGGGGAGCTGTTTTTT. It translates to CSVRGAANTGELFF.

This chain joins TRBV5-1 and TRBJ1-2; 9 bases fit TRBD1. V lost 1 base to trimming and J lost 4 bases; unmatched junction nucleotides: 2. The CDR3 loop spans 14 amino acids. Germline assignment: CDR1 SGHRS and CDR2 YFSETQ. The CDR3 DNA reads as TGCGCCAGCAGCTTGCAGACAGGGGGCTATGGCTACACCTTC. Amino acids: CASSLQTGGYGYTF.

In its sample, this clone was seen once. The rearrangement links TRBV4-1 to TRBJ2-7, with D possibly TRBD1 on 6 matching bases. V lost 4 bases to trimming and J lost 7 bases, with 20 bases between them. CDR3 length: 15 amino acids. CDR1 and CDR2 from the germline V gene are MGHRA and YSYEKL. For the CDR3, the DNA is TGCGCCAGCAGCCCCGAACCCAGGGGAGAGAGGGAGCAGTACTTC. This codes for CASSPEPRGEREQYF.

The chain employs TRBV10-3 and TRBJ1-6, with D maybe TRBD1 (5 bases). V lost 3 bases, J lost 7 bases, and 19 bases lay in between. The germline CDR1 and CDR2 sequences are ENHRY and SYGVKD. The CDR3 has 17 amino acids. CDR3 protein: CAISDSGIGPANSPLHF. The CDR3 nucleotides read TGTGCCATCAGTGATTCAGGGATCGGTCCCGCAAATTCACCCCTCCACTTT.

This rearrangement joins TRBV7-3 to TRBJ2-7; no clear D gene. Trimming left V 3 bases short and J 4 bases short, with 13 bases between. CDR1 and CDR2 (germline): SGHTA, FQGTGA. This CDR3 has 14 amino acids. The CDR3 nucleotides read TGTGCCAGCAGCTTTGATTGGGCAGGATACGAGCAGTACTTC. The encoded protein is CASSFDWAGYEQYF.

The gene calls are TRBV5-1 and TRBJ1-4; tentative D call: TRBD1 (6 bases). This CDR3 spans 15 amino acids. Looked up from germline, CDR1 is SGHRS and CDR2 is YFSETQ. Trimming pared 0 bases from V and 0 bases from J, leaving 6 bases between. The CDR3 sequence is CASSLAGATNEKLFF. As DNA, the CDR3 is TGCGCCAGCAGCTTGGCAGGGGCAACTAATGAAAAACTGTTTTTT.

The chain has TRBV18 and TRBJ1-4, with a tentative D call TRBD1 (5 bases). This CDR3 spans 19 amino acids. Germline-derived CDR1 and CDR2 are KGHSH and LQKENI. Trimming stripped 3 bases from V and 6 bases from J, with 26 bases between. CDR3: CASSPQGSGNKGTDEKLFF. In nucleotides, the CDR3 is TGTGCCAGCTCACCGCAGGGTTCTGGGAATAAAGGTACGGATGAAAAACTGTTTTTT. The full variable domain, with the rest looked up from reference TRBV18 and TRBJ1-4, is NAGVMQNPRHLVRRRGQEARLRCSPMKGHSHVYWYRQLPEEGLKFMVYLQKENIIDESGMPKERFSAEFPKEGPSILRIQQVVRGDSAAYFCASSPQGSGNKGTDEKLFFGSGTQLSVL.

This clone was recorded once. This chain uses TRBV5-1 with TRBJ2-2, with a weak D call TRBD2 (6 bases). The CDR3 extends over 16 amino acids. The ends were cut back, 0 bases at V and 7 bases at J, with 16 bases in the middle. Germline V gives CDR1 SGHRS, CDR2 YFSETQ. CDR3 residues: CASSLGTGVGVGELFF. The CDR3 DNA follows: TGCGCCAGCAGCTTGGGGACGGGAGTGGGCGTCGGGGAGCTGTTTTTT.

The rearrangement joins TRBV3-1 (or the pseudogene TRBV3-2) to TRBJ2-7; 7 nucleotides line up with TRBD1. In germline, CDR1 is LGHDT, CDR2 YNNKEL (reference sequence). The CDR3 is 13 amino acids. The junction had 2 bases not matched to a gene; V was cut back by 4 bases and J by 2 bases. The CDR3 region is CASSRDRAYEQYF. As DNA, the CDR3 is TGTGCCAGCAGCCGAGACAGGGCCTACGAGCAGTACTTC.

The J gene is TRBJ1-6, the V gene TRBV27, with D possibly TRBD1 on 5 matching bases. The CDR3 runs to 17 residues. Germline lookup yields CDR1 MNHEY and CDR2 SMNVEV (reference sequence). Trimming pared 6 bases from V and 0 bases from J, leaving 15 bases between. CDR3 in amino acids: CASRASGASSYNSPLHF. The CDR3 DNA reads as TGTGCCAGCAGGGCCTCCGGGGCCAGCTCCTATAATTCACCCCTCCACTTT.